This T cell receptor (beta chain) was recorded in a study of blood T cell repertoires in COVID-19. V shed 6 bases, J shed 2 bases, and the junction held 6 bases outside the gene matches. CDR3 length: 14 amino acids. From germline, CDR1 is MNHEY and CDR2 SVGAGI. TCRdb's copy holds only in-frame clones and misses some; the assay was immunoSEQ multiplex PCR. This sample has about 150,000 clones, with approximately 90% found just once. The sample consisted of peripheral blood. This clonotype originated in a man aged 45-65 years who had recovered from COVID-19. This sequence joins TRBV6-5 and TRBJ1-2, with 7 positions matching TRBD1. CDR3 DNA sequence: TGTGCCAGCAGCAGGGACAGTAAAAACTATGGCTACACCTTC. Protein product: CASSRDSKNYGYTF.